This T cell receptor beta chain is from a study of shared clonotypes between healthy human individuals. Background on the study: Per-donor plates numbered three CD4 naive, three CD4 memory, two CD8 naive and one CD8 memory. Study-wide results and limits: The study generally estimated greater richness for naive than memory subsets. Large depth notwithstanding, sorted-subset sequencing proved incomplete by rarefaction.

As regards this clone: What it recognizes is unknown.

Trimming left V 5 bases short and J 10 bases short, with 14 bases between. The CDR3 is 12 residues long. The V gene's germline CDR1 is KGHSH and CDR2 LQKENI. The study separated CD4+ cells into CD45RA+ naive and CD45RA-negative memory subsets. Only in-frame clones appear in the TCRdb table, and some are missing; sequencing was by immunoSEQ multiplex PCR. Among about 1.4 million clones, roughly 96% were seen once, and the ten largest hold over 1%. The sample was naive CD4+ T cells sorted from blood. Subset noted: CD45RA+ positively selected. The receptor was isolated from a man younger than 45 in good health. The V gene is TRBV18, the J gene TRBJ1-2; D is possibly TRBD1 (5 bases). Written as DNA, the CDR3 is TGTGCCAGCTCAAAACGGGGGGGAGACTACACCTTC. Amino acid sequence: CASSKRGGDYTF. The whole variable domain, filled in from reference TRBV18 and TRBJ1-2, reads NAGVMQNPRHLVRRRGQEARLRCSPMKGHSHVYWYRQLPEEGLKFMVYLQKENIIDESGMPKERFSAEFPKEGPSILRIQQVVRGDSAAYFCASSKRGGDYTFGSGTRLTVV.